This TCR beta chain was documented in a study of shared clonotypes between healthy human individuals. Measured with immunoSEQ multiplex PCR; TCRdb has only the in-frame clones, and not every one. The sample has 2 million to 2.5 million clones; 90% to 95% are singletons. The TCR originated in a man aged 18 to 29 in good health. The sample comprised naive CD4+ T cells sorted from blood. The subset is: CD45RA+ positively selected.

The CDR3 coding sequence is TGTGCCAGCAGCTCGAGGGGTGGCGATAATTCACCCCTCCACTTT. It translates to CASSSRGGDNSPLHF. The V gene is TRBV5-6, the J gene TRBJ1-6; tentative D call: TRBD1 (5 bases). Looked up from germline, CDR1 is SGHDT and CDR2 is YYEEEE. The CDR3 has 15 residues. The V end was cut by 3 bases, the J end by 5 bases, with 12 bases between.